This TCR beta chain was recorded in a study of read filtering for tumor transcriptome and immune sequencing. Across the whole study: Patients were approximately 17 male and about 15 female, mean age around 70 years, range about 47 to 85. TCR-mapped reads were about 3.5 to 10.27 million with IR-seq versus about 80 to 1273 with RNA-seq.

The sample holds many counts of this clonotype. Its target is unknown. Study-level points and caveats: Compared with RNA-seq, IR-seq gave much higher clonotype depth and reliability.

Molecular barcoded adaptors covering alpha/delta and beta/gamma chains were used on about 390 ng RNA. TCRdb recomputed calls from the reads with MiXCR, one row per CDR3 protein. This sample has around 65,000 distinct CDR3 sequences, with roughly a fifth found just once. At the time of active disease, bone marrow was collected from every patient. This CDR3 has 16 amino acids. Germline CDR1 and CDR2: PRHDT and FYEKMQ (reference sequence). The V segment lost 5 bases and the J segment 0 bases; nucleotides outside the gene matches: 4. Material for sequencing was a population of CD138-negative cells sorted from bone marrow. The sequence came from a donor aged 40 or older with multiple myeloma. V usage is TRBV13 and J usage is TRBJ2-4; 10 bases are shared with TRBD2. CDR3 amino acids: CASSVTSGEAKNIQYF. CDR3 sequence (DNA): TGTGCCAGCAGCGTCACTAGCGGGGAAGCCAAAAACATTCAGTACTTC.